This T cell receptor beta chain comes out of a study of regulatory T cells in long-lasting Graves disease. Many counts were recorded for this clonotype. What it binds is unknown. Time point meaning: newly diagnosed GD, antithyroid drugs for less than 3 months. With RNA extracted from PBMCs as input, the TCR library was made. From an endocrinology department in Xi'an, China, came the patients. CDR3-region Arm-PCR and iRepertoire HTBI primers produced the TCR beta libraries. MiXCR, run by TCRdb on the multiplex PCR reads, gives a single entry per CDR3 protein. The table shows over 350,000 distinct CDR3 sequences, with 14% occurring only once. Findings and limits, study-wide: No thyroid tissue was studied; the work used peripheral blood only.

A further study also used this sample, focusing on T cells in Graves' hyperthyroidism and ophthalmopathy. That source notes: RT-PCR in the first round (using the HTBI primer set) targeted the TCR CDR3. Model-based prediction identified ophthalmopathy a median roughly 6.1 months prior to its onset.

This clonotype was obtained from a woman in her 50s with Graves disease. Specimen: peripheral blood mononuclear cells (PBMCs), collected at new diagnosis, from a patient treated with antithyroid drugs.

DNA for the CDR3: TGTGCCAGCAATAATCGGGATACGCAGTATTTT. Translation: CASNNRDTQYF. The chain combines TRBV6-1 with TRBJ2-3; D is unclear. V was trimmed by 7 bases and J by 6 bases, leaving 8 bases between them. The CDR3 is 11 amino acids. Per germline, CDR1 MNHNS and CDR2 SASEGT.